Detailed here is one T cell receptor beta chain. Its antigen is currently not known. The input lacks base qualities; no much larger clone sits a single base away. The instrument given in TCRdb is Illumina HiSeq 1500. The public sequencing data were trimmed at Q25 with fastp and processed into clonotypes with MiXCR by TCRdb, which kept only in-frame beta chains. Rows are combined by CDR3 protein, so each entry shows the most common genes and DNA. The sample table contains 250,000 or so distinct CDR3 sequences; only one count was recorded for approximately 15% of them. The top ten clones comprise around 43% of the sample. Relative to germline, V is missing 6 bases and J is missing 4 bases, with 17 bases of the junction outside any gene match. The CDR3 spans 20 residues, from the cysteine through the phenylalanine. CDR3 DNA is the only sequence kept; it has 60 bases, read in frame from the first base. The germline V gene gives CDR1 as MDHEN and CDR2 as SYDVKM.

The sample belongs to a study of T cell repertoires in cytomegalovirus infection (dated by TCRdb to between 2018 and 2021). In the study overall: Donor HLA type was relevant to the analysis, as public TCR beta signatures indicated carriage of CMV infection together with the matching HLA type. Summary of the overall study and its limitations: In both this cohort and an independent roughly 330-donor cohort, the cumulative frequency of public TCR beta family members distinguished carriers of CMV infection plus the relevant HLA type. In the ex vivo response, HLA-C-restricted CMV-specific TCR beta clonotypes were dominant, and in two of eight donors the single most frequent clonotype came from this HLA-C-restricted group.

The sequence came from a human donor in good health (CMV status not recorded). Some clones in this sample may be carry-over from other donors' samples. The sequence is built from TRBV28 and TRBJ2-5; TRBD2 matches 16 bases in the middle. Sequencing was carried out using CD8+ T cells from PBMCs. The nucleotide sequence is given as TGTGCCAGCAGCCGTGGGACTAGCGGGGGGGCCTTTCGTTCTGGAGAGACCCAGTACTTC. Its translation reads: CASSRGTSGGAFRSGETQYF.